This TCR beta chain emerged from a study of beta chain features in type 1 diabetes. Across the study: Cells sorted and examined across all samples totaled 85 million to 130 million.

CD45RO/CCR7/CD25/CD127/CD95/CD27 separated CD4+ naive, central memory, regulatory and stem cell-like memory cells by sorting. The whole isolated RNA underwent reverse transcription, so sequencing captured expressed TCRB transcripts. Repertoires were generated with immunoSEQ multiplex PCR, while TCRdb's copy carries only in-frame clones and drops some. The data show roughly 610,000 clones, roughly a sixth seen once. Study conclusions and caveats: Highly expressing activated T cells could be over-counted with a cDNA template. People with Type 1 diabetes carried modestly yet significantly shorter TCRB CDR3s in all four CD4+ subsets.

Regarding this clone: Antigen specificity is unknown.

Germline CDR1 is MNHEY and CDR2 is SMNVEV (reference sequence). This CDR3 has 14 residues. Trimming pared 5 bases from V and 7 bases from J, leaving 14 bases between. The TCR comes from a man in his late teens or twenties in good health. Source material: naive CD4+ T cells from blood. The rearrangement joins TRBV27 to TRBJ2-2; weak D call: TRBD1 (6 bases). CDR3 region: CASSPRGLDGELFF. Written as DNA, the CDR3 is TGTGCCAGCAGTCCCAGGGGATTGGACGGGGAGCTGTTTTTT.